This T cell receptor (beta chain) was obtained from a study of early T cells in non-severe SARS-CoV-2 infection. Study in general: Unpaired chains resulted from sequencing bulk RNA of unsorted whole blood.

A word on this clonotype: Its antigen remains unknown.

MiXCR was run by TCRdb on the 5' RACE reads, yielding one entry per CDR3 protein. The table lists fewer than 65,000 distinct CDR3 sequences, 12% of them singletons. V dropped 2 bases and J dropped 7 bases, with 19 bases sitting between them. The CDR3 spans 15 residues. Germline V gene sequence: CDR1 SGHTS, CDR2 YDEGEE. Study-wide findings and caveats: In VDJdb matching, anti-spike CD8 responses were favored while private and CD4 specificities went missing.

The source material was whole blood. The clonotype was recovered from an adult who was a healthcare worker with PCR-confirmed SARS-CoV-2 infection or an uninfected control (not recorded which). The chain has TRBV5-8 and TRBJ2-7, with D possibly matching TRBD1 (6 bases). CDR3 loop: CASSFFLRGLGEQYF. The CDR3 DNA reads TGTGCCAGCAGCTTTTTCCTCAGGGGTTTAGGAGAGCAGTACTTC.